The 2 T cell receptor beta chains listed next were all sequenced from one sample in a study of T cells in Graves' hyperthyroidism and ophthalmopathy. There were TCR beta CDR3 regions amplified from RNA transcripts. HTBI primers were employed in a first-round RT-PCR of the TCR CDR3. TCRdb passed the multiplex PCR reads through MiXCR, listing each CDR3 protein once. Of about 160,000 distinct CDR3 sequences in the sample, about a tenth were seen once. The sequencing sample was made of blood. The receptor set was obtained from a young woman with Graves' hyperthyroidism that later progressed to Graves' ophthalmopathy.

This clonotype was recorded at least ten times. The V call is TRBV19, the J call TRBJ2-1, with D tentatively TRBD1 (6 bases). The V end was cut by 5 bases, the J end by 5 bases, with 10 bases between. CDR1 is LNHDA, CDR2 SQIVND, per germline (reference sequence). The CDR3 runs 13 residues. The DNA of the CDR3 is TGTGCCAGTAGTCAGGGGCTCAACAATGAGCAGTTCTTC. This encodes CASSQGLNNEQFF. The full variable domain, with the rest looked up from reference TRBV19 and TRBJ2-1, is DGGITQSPKYLFRKEGQNVTLSCEQNLNHDAMYWYRQDPGQGLRLIYYSQIVNDFQKGDIAEGYSVSREKKESFPLTVTSAQKNPTAFYLCASSQGLNNEQFFGPGTRLTVL.

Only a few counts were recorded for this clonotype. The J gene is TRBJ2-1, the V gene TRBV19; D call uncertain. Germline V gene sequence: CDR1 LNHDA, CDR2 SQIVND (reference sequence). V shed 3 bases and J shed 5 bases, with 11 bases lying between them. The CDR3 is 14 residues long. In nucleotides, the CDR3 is TGTGCCAGTAGTATTATCGTGGCGAACAATGAGCAGTTCTTC. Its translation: CASSIIVANNEQFF.